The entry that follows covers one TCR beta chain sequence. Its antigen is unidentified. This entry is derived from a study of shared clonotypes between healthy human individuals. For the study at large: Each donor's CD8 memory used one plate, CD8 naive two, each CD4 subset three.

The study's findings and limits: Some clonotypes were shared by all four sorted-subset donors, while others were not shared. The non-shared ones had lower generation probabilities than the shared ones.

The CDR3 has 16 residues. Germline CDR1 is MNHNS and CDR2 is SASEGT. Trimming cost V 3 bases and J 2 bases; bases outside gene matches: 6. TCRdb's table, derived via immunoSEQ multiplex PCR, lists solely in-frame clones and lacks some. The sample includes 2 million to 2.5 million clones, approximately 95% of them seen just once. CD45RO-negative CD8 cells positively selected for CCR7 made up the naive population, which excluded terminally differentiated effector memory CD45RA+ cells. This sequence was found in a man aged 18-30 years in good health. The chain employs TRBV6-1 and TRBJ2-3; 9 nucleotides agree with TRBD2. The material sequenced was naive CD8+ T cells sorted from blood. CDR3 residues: CASSDRLAVITDTQYF. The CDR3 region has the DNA TGTGCCAGCAGTGACCGACTAGCGGTGATCACAGATACGCAGTATTTT.